This entry lists 31 T cell receptor beta chains sequenced from one sample in a study of shared clonotypes between healthy human individuals. CD45RO negativity and positive selection for CCR7 defined naive CD8 cells, a population that excluded terminally differentiated effector memory CD45RA+ cells. Profiled with immunoSEQ multiplex PCR; TCRdb holds only in-frame clones, not every one. The sample holds 750,000 to 1,000,000 clones, nearly 95% seen once. Input material: naive CD8+ T cells sorted from blood. The origin of the receptors is a young man in good health.

This sequence joins TRBV29-1 and TRBJ1-1; D call uncertain. Germline lookup yields CDR1 SQVTM and CDR2 ANQGSEA. Trimming stripped 0 bases from V and 8 bases from J, with 19 bases between. The CDR3 spans 15 residues. The CDR3 DNA reads TGCAGCGTTGAAGATACGGCCAACCGACCGATCGAAGCTTTCTTT. This codes for CSVEDTANRPIEAFF. The full variable domain, in which reference TRBV29-1 and TRBJ1-1 provide the parts outside the CDR3, is SAVISQKPSRDICQRGTSLTIQCQVDSQVTMMFWYRQQPGQSLTLIATANQGSEATYESGFVIDKFPISRPNLTFSTLTVSNMSPEDSSIYLCSVEDTANRPIEAFFGQGTRLTVV.

This CDR3 is CTSSQGHAGVGETQYF. The CDR3 DNA reads as TGCACCAGCAGCCAAGGTCACGCGGGAGTGGGAGAGACCCAGTACTTC. The rearrangement joins TRBV1 to TRBJ2-5; the table's D call, TRBD2, was not checked against the DNA. TRBV1 represents a pseudogene. The CDR3 is 16 residues long.

This clone was recorded only once. This chain uses TRBV11-2 with TRBJ1-1, with D tentatively TRBD1 (5 bases). Germline CDR1 is SGHAT and CDR2 is FQNNGV. The CDR3 consists of 15 residues. V was shortened by 2 bases and J by 4 bases, with 14 bases between the two germline ends. The CDR3 sequence: CASSLSGRGGTEAFF. CDR3 DNA sequence: TGTGCCAGCAGCTTAAGTGGGCGGGGGGGCACTGAAGCTTTCTTT.

This chain links TRBV10-1 with TRBJ1-1; D may be TRBD1 (5 bases). Per germline, CDR1 WNHNN and CDR2 SYGVQD (reference sequence). This CDR3 contains 14 residues. The V end was cut by 6 bases, the J end by 5 bases, with 16 bases between. The CDR3 region has the DNA TGCGCCAGCAGAGCTACCGGGACGGGGACTGAAGCTTTCTTT. It codes for CASRATGTGTEAFF.

This chain links TRBV6-6 with TRBJ2-7; the D call may be TRBD1 or TRBD2 (5 bases each). Germline loops: CDR1 MNHNY, CDR2 SVGAGI (reference sequence). CDR3 length: 16 residues. The ends were cut back, 8 bases at V and 2 bases at J, with 22 bases in the middle. CDR3 region: CASGGSAGTEAYEQYF. CDR3 DNA: TGTGCCAGCGGGGGTTCTGCCGGGACCGAAGCCTACGAGCAGTACTTC.

The V call is TRBV11-2, the J call TRBJ2-5; tentative D call: TRBD1 (5 bases). V dropped 4 bases and J dropped 0 bases, with 6 bases sitting between them. The CDR3 extends over 13 amino acids. Germline V lookup: CDR1 SGHAT, CDR2 FQNNGV. The CDR3 here is CASSWGYQETQYF. The CDR3, as DNA: TGTGCCAGCAGCTGGGGCTACCAAGAGACCCAGTACTTC.

V and J are TRBV11-3 and TRBJ2-6; possible D gene TRBD2, 6 bases. V was clipped by 5 bases and J by 0 bases, with 20 bases between them. This CDR3 has 19 residues. The germline V gene has CDR1 SGHNT and CDR2 YENEEA. The CDR3 protein is CASSLKAGPDPSGANVLTF. CDR3 DNA sequence: TGTGCCAGCAGCCTCAAGGCGGGACCCGACCCCTCTGGGGCCAACGTCCTGACTTTC.

V and J are TRBV5-6 and TRBJ2-5; possibly TRBD1 for D (5 bases). Trimming left V 4 bases short and J 5 bases short, with 12 bases between. The V gene's germline CDR1 is SGHDT and CDR2 YYEEEE. The CDR3 is 13 amino acids. This CDR3 is CASSPRAWETQYF. The CDR3 coding sequence is TGTGCCAGCAGCCCCAGGGCGTGGGAGACCCAGTACTTC.

This clone was detected only once. This chain uses TRBV7-3 with TRBJ2-1, with D hard to call. Germline CDR1 SGHTA, CDR2 FQGTGA. The CDR3 is made up of 14 amino acids. Trimming pared 0 bases from V and 7 bases from J, leaving 10 bases between. The CDR3: CASSLTSSRNEQFF. Here the CDR3 DNA reads TGTGCCAGCAGCTTAACGTCCAGCCGGAATGAGCAGTTCTTC.

The chain uses TRBV30 and TRBJ2-7, with 10 bases that match TRBD1. The V gene's germline CDR1 is GTSNPN and CDR2 SVGIG (reference sequence). Trimming at V came to 5 bases and at J to 5 bases, leaving 9 bases not matched to a gene. The CDR3 extends over 14 amino acids. CDR3 amino acids: CAWDPGTGVNEQYF. CDR3 DNA: TGTGCCTGGGATCCCGGGACAGGGGTCAACGAGCAGTACTTC.

The chain recombines TRBV11-2 with TRBJ2-7; D possibly uses TRBD1 or TRBD2 (5 bases each). Germline-derived CDR1 and CDR2 are SGHAT and FQNNGV. The V and J ends lost 2 bases and 4 bases respectively, with 15 bases between them. The CDR3 runs to 15 residues. The DNA of the CDR3 is TGTGCCAGCAGCTTATCTGGGGGAGTGGGATACGAGCAGTACTTC. Translation gives CASSLSGGVGYEQYF.

The genes are TRBV7-6 and TRBJ2-5; D gene uncertain. V was clipped by 5 bases and J by 5 bases, with 12 bases between them. The CDR3 contains 13 residues. Germline loops: CDR1 SGHVS, CDR2 FNYEAQ. The CDR3 bases are TGTGCCAGCAGCCCATTGGGATGGGAGACCCAGTACTTC. Encoded protein: CASSPLGWETQYF.

V gene TRBV14 combines with J gene TRBJ2-5; TRBD1 matches at 7 bases. Looked up from germline, CDR1 is SGHDN and CDR2 is FVKESK. The CDR3 covers 15 residues. The J segment lost 4 bases and the V segment lost 6 bases, leaving 11 bases of the junction unmatched. The CDR3 region is CASSRIEGAIETQYF. CDR3 coding DNA: TGTGCCAGCAGTAGAATCGAGGGGGCGATAGAGACCCAGTACTTC.

This chain connects TRBV27 to TRBJ2-2; 7 bases map to TRBD2. This CDR3 region has 17 residues. The trim removed 1 base at V and 4 bases at J, leaving 9 bases unmatched. Per germline, CDR1 MNHEY and CDR2 SMNVEV (reference sequence). The CDR3, as DNA: TGTGCCAGCAGTTTATGGGGTCTAGCGGAGGGCACCGGGGAGCTGTTTTTT. The encoded protein is CASSLWGLAEGTGELFF.

This sequence joins TRBV7-8 and TRBJ2-5; 9 bases line up with TRBD2. This CDR3 has 15 amino acids. Trimming took 2 bases from V and 4 from J; bases not matched to a gene: 5. Germline V gene lookup returns CDR1 SGHVS and CDR2 FQNEAQ. Written as DNA, the CDR3 is TGTGCCAGCAGCTTAATAGCGGGAGAAGGAGAGACCCAGTACTTC. Its protein product is CASSLIAGEGETQYF. The full variable domain, its missing parts supplied by reference TRBV7-8 and TRBJ2-5, is GAGVSQSPRYKVAKRGQDVALRCDPISGHVSLFWYQQALGQGPEFLTYFQNEAQLDKSGLPSDRFFAERPEGSVSTLKIQRTQQEDSAVYLCASSLIAGEGETQYFGPGTRLLVL.

This chain connects TRBV14 to TRBJ2-4; no definite D call. V gave up 4 bases and J gave up 6 bases, with 13 bases separating them. Germline V lookup: CDR1 SGHDN, CDR2 FVKESK. The CDR3 consists of 14 residues. The CDR3 sequence is CASSPADLANIQYF. In nucleotides, the CDR3 is TGTGCCAGCAGCCCGGCGGACCTCGCAAACATTCAGTACTTC.

This clone was found once. J is TRBJ2-1 and V is TRBV11-2, with D hard to call. CDR3 length: 16 residues. Germline loops: CDR1 SGHAT, CDR2 FQNNGV. V gave up 0 bases and J gave up 4 bases, with 13 bases separating them. The CDR3 bases are TGTGCCAGCAGCTTAGAGGGGTCCCTCCTATACAATGAGCAGTTCTTC. This encodes CASSLEGSLLYNEQFF.

This rearrangement joins TRBV7-8 to TRBJ2-7; D is possibly TRBD2 (5 bases). The CDR3 consists of 16 residues. Trimming left V 5 bases short and J 0 bases short, with 17 bases between. Germline assignment: CDR1 SGHVS and CDR2 FQNEAQ. The CDR3 loop is CASSTSSLTSSYEQYF. CDR3 DNA sequence: TGTGCCAGCAGCACATCTAGCTTAACAAGCTCCTACGAGCAGTACTTC.

The chain links TRBV9 to TRBJ2-7; TRBD1 is a possible D gene (6 bases). Germline V CDR1 and CDR2: SGDLS, YYNGEE. There are 15 residues in the CDR3. V shed 3 bases and J shed 3 bases, with 16 bases lying between them. As DNA, the CDR3 is TGTGCCAGCAGCGCACAGGGTACTGGGCACTACGAGCAGTACTTC. Amino acids: CASSAQGTGHYEQYF.

This rearrangement joins TRBV9 to TRBJ1-1, with 8 positions matching TRBD1. Looked up from germline, CDR1 is SGDLS and CDR2 is YYNGEE. V was clipped by 2 bases and J by 3 bases; unmatched bases: 3. This CDR3 is 14 amino acids long. The CDR3 DNA sequence: TGTGCCAGCAGCGTGCAGGGACAGGACACTGAAGCTTTCTTT. Translated: CASSVQGQDTEAFF.

The CDR3 reads CASSSVGPSYNEQFF. In DNA form, the CDR3 reads TGTGCCAGCAGCTCCGTAGGCCCTTCCTACAATGAGCAGTTCTTC. The chain couples TRBV7-8 to TRBJ2-1, with D unclear. Germline CDR1 and CDR2: SGHVS and FQNEAQ. The CDR3 totals 15 residues. The germline V and J ends were trimmed by 4 bases and 1 base, with 11 bases remaining between them.

The DNA of the CDR3 is TGTGCCATCAGGAACCCTCTGAACACCGGGGAGCTGTTTTTT. It encodes CAIRNPLNTGELFF. V is TRBV10-3 and J is TRBJ2-2; no reliable D call. The ends were cut back, 6 bases at V and 1 base at J, with 9 bases in the middle. The germline CDR1 and CDR2 sequences are ENHRY and SYGVKD. CDR3 size: 14 residues.

The chain uses TRBV7-2 and TRBJ2-7; a possible D gene is TRBD2 (5 bases). The germline V and J ends were trimmed by 2 bases and 4 bases, with 15 bases remaining between them. This CDR3 region has 15 residues. CDR1 and CDR2 from the germline V gene are SGHTA and FQGNSA. In DNA form, the CDR3 reads TGTGCCAGCAGCTTAAATCGGGGTTTTGGTTACGAGCAGTACTTC. Its translation is CASSLNRGFGYEQYF.

The V gene is TRBV21-1, the J gene TRBJ1-5; TRBD1, the table's D call, lacks a check against the DNA. TRBV21-1 is a pseudogene locus. This CDR3 contains 15 residues. The CDR3 DNA reads as TGTGCCAGCAGCAATGCCCCTCAGGGGGATCAGCCCCAGCATTTT. Its protein product is CASSNAPQGDQPQHF.

The chain couples TRBV27 to TRBJ2-1, with a possible D match to TRBD1 (5 bases). Per germline, CDR1 MNHEY and CDR2 SMNVEV (reference sequence). With 1 base removed from V and 2 bases from J, the gap between germline ends came to 9 bases. The CDR3 spans 15 residues. The CDR3 here is CASSLYAGPYNEQFF. The CDR3 bases are TGTGCCAGCAGTTTATACGCAGGGCCCTACAATGAGCAGTTCTTC.

About this clone itself: Other DNA sequences in the same sample also yield this CDR3. The gene calls are TRBV11-2 and TRBJ2-5, with 7 bases fitting TRBD2. V was clipped by 2 bases and J by 2 bases; unmatched bases: 5. Germline assignment: CDR1 SGHAT and CDR2 FQNNGV. There are 15 residues in the CDR3. The CDR3 is CASSLWASGQETQYF. For the CDR3, the DNA is TGTGCCAGCAGCTTATGGGCTAGCGGTCAAGAGACCCAGTACTTC. The whole variable domain, filled in from reference TRBV11-2 and TRBJ2-5, reads EAGVAQSPRYKIIEKRQSVAFWCNPISGHATLYWYQQILGQGPKLLIQFQNNGVVDDSQLPKDRFSAERLKGVDSTLKIQPAKLEDSAVYLCASSLWASGQETQYFGPGTRLLVL.

V is TRBV27 and J is TRBJ2-2; possible D gene TRBD2, 5 bases. This CDR3 is 14 amino acids long. V was trimmed by 5 bases and J by 5 bases, leaving 12 bases between them. CDR1 is MNHEY and CDR2 is SMNVEV in the germline V gene (reference sequence). CDR3 protein: CASSPGISTGELFF. CDR3 sequence (DNA): TGTGCCAGCAGTCCCGGGATAAGTACCGGGGAGCTGTTTTTT.

The J gene is TRBJ2-1, the V gene TRBV27; 10 bases map to TRBD2. The CDR3 has 13 residues. From germline, CDR1 is MNHEY and CDR2 SMNVEV (reference sequence). The J segment lost 5 bases and the V segment lost 8 bases, leaving 3 bases of the junction unmatched. CDR3 nucleotides: TGTGCCAGCGGTAGCGGGAGGAACAATGAGCAGTTCTTC. Translating it yields CASGSGRNNEQFF.

In regard to this clone: Other DNA sequences in this sample translate to the same CDR3. This chain connects TRBV19 to TRBJ2-7; D may correspond to TRBD1 or TRBD2 (5 bases each). The CDR3 is 14 amino acids. Trimming removed 3 bases from V and 4 bases from J, with 13 bases in between. CDR1 is LNHDA and CDR2 is SQIVND in the germline V gene (reference sequence). CDR3 sequence (DNA): TGTGCCAGTAGTATGGGGCTAGCCGGGTACGAGCAGTACTTC. It is translated as CASSMGLAGYEQYF.

The chain joins TRBV2 to TRBJ2-3; the D is unclear. Germline CDR1 and CDR2: SNHLY and FYNNEI. CDR3 length equals 11 residues. The germline V and J ends were trimmed by 7 bases and 2 bases, with 4 bases remaining between them. DNA for the CDR3: TGTGCCAGCACTACCACAGATACGCAGTATTTT. Its protein product is CASTTTDTQYF.

The gene calls are TRBV10-3 and TRBJ2-3; no reliable D call. The CDR3 totals 13 residues. The V gene lost 4 bases and the J gene lost 4 bases, with 9 bases spanning the gap. Per the germline V gene, CDR1 is ENHRY and CDR2 is SYGVKD. The CDR3 loop reads CAISGVSPDTQYF. In nucleotides, the CDR3 is TGTGCCATCAGTGGGGTAAGTCCAGATACGCAGTATTTT.